What follows is one T cell receptor beta chain and its context. Its antigen remains unidentified. The junction and the germline gene differ at one end; a read error may be behind it. This entry belongs to a study of tumor and adjacent non-tumor tissue in lung cancer. Background on the study: On average, productive TCRbeta reads reached about 4.17 million per sample. Regarding the study as a whole: Normal lung showed higher cumulative top 100 clone frequency than tumor. Patients with more diverse tumor TCRs had worse survival. Significantly higher TCR diversity was found in tumor than normal lung.

The template was RNA from unsorted bulk tissue. The library came from three nested PCR rounds adapted from ARM-PCR protocols. TCRdb fed the multiplex PCR reads into MiXCR, producing one record per CDR3 protein. The table shows about 78,000 distinct CDR3 sequences, with 80% to 85% occurring only once. This CDR3 is 12 amino acids long. Germline V lookup: CDR1 WSHSY, CDR2 SAAADI. Sequenced sample: lung tumor tissue. V is TRBV10-2 and J is TRBJ2-7; D is uncertain. This receptor was identified in a woman between 50 and 59 years old with non-small cell lung cancer. The CDR3, as DNA: TGTGCCAACAGTGAGGAAGGTTACGAGCAGTACTTC. This translates into CANSEEGYEQYF.